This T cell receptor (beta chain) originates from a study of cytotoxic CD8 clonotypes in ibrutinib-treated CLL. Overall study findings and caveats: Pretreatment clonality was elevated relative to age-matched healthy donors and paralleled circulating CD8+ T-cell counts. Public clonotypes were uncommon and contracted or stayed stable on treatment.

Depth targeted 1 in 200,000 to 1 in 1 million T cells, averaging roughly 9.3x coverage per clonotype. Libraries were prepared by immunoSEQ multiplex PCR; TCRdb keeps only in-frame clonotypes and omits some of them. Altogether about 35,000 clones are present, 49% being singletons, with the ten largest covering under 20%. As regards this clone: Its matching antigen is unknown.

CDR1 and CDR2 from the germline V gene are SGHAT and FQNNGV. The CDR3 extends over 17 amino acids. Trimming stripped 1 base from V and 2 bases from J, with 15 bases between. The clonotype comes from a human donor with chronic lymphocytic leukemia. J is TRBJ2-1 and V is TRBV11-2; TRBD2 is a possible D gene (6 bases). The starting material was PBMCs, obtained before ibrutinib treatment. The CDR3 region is CASSLVPASAPYNEQFF. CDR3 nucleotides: TGTGCCAGCAGCTTAGTCCCCGCTAGCGCACCCTACAATGAGCAGTTCTTC. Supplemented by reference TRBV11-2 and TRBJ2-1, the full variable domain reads EAGVAQSPRYKIIEKRQSVAFWCNPISGHATLYWYQQILGQGPKLLIQFQNNGVVDDSQLPKDRFSAERLKGVDSTLKIQPAKLEDSAVYLCASSLVPASAPYNEQFFGPGTRLTVL.